Listed here are 2 T cell receptor beta chains from one sample, sequenced in a study of T cells in localized non-small cell lung cancer. Sequencing used immunoSEQ multiplex PCR; TCRdb keeps in-frame clones, though not all of them. The sample shows about 28,000 clones, approximately 86% of them seen only once. Sample: peripheral blood, taken before any cancer treatment. These TCRs come from a male donor older than 55 with stage I lung adenocarcinoma.

This chain uses TRBV28 with TRBJ2-7; no firm D call. The germline V gene has CDR1 MDHEN and CDR2 SYDVKM. The CDR3 runs to 11 residues. V lost 8 bases and J lost 2, with 7 bases in between. The CDR3 sequence: CASQTAYEQYF. In nucleotides, the CDR3 is TGTGCCAGCCAGACGGCCTACGAGCAGTACTTC.

This clone has a handful of counts. This chain connects TRBV28 to TRBJ1-5; D is uncertain. Trimming cost V 3 bases and J 6 bases, with 9 bases left between them. Germline V gene lookup returns CDR1 MDHEN and CDR2 SYDVKM. CDR3 length: 13 amino acids. The CDR3, as DNA: TGTGCCAGCAGTTTTGCGGGAGCTCAGCCCCAGCATTTT. Translating gives CASSFAGAQPQHF.